A selection of T cell receptor beta chains follows, all from one sample in a study of blood T cell repertoires in COVID-19. Profiling relied on immunoSEQ multiplex PCR, and the TCRdb table lists in-frame clones only, not all of them. The profile shows 70,000 to 100,000 clones, almost 90% of them singletons. Sequencing was done on a sample of peripheral blood. Every receptor here comes from a woman older than 75 with active or convalescent COVID-19. The conserved cysteine and the conserved F or W are not part of the CDR3 here.

v_gene,CDR3aa
TRBV20-1,SASRRGPGRDTQY
TRBV5-5,ASSLAGHNQPQH
TRBV7-2,ASTLTGGNSPLH
TRBV15,ATGRSGGLDEQY
TRBV11-2,ASSLAGQGEGYT
TRBV6-2/TRBV6-3,ASSLIAGSGELF
TRBV3-1/TRBV3-2,ASSQPGQGSEQY
TRBV7-2,ASRSLAGGSYNEQF
TRBV15,ATSRDSWDSNSPLH
TRBV7-6,ASSPGLLLGTDTQY